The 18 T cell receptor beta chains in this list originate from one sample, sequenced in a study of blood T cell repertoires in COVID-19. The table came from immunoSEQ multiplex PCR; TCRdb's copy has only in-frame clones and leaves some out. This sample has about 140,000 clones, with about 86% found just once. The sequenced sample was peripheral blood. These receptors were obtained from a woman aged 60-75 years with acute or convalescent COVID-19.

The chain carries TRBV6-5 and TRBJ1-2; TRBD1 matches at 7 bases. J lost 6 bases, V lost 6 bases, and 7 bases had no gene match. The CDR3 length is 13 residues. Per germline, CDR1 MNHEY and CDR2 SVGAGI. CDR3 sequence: CASRRGTADGYTF. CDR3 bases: TGTGCCAGCAGACGAGGGACAGCCGATGGCTACACCTTC.

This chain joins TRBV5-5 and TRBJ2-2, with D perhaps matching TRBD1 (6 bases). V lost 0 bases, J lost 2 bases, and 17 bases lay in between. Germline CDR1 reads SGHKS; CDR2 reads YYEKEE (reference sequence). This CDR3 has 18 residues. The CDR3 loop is CASSLGRTVQNNTGELFF. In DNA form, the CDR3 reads TGTGCCAGCAGCTTGGGGAGGACAGTCCAAAATAACACCGGGGAGCTGTTTTTT.

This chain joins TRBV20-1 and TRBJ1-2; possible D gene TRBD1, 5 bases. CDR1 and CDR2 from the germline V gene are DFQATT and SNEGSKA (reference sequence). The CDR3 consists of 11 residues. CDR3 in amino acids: CSVGGVDGYTF. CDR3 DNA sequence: TGCAGCGTGGGGGGTGTGGATGGCTACACCTTC.

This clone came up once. The CDR3 loop is CASSFLGQGYTEAFF. The CDR3 DNA sequence: TGTGCCAGCAGTTTCCTGGGGCAGGGGTATACTGAAGCTTTCTTT. The rearrangement links TRBV28 to TRBJ1-1; TRBD1 might be the D (6 bases). V was cut by 3 bases and J by 5 bases, with 16 bases left in between. The CDR3 is 15 residues long. CDR1 and CDR2 (germline): MDHEN, SYDVKM.

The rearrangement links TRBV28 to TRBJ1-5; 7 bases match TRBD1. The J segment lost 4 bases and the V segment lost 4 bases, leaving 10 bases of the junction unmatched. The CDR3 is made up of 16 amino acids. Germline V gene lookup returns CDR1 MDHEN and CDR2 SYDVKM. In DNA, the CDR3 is TGTGCCAGCAGTTCGGAACGGGACAGATTAAATCAGCCCCAGCATTTT. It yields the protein CASSSERDRLNQPQHF.

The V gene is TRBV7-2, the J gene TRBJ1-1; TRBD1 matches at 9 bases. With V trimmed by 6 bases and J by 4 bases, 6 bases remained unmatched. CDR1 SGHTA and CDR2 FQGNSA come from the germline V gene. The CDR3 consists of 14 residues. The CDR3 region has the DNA TGTGCCAGCAGAAAAGGGGACAGGGCCACTGAAGCTTTCTTT. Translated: CASRKGDRATEAFF.

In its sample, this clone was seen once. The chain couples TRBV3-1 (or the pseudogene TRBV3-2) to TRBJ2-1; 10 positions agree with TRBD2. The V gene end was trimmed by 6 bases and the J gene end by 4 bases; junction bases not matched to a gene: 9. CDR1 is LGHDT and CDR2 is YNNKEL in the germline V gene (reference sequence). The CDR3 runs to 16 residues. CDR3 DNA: TGTGCCAGCAGTCAAAAACTAGCGGGGTATTACAATGAGCAGTTCTTC. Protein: CASSQKLAGYYNEQFF.

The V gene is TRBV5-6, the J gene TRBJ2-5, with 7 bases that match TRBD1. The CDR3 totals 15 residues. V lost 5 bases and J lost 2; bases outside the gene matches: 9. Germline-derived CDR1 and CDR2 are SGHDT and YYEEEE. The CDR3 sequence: CASSKNPGQQETQYF. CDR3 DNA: TGTGCCAGCAGTAAGAATCCGGGACAGCAAGAGACCCAGTACTTC.

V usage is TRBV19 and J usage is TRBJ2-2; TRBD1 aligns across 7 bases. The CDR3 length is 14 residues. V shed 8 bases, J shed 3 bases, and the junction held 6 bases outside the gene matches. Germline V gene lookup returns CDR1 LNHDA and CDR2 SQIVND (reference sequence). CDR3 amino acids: CASQPGQYTGELFF. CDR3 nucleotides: TGTGCCAGTCAGCCGGGACAGTACACCGGGGAGCTGTTTTTT.

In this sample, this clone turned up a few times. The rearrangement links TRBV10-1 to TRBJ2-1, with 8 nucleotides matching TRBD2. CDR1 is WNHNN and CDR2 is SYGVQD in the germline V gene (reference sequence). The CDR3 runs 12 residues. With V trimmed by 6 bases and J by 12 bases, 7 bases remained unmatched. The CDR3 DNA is TGCGCCAGCAGCGACCCCACTAGCGGGCAGTTCTTC. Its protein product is CASSDPTSGQFF.

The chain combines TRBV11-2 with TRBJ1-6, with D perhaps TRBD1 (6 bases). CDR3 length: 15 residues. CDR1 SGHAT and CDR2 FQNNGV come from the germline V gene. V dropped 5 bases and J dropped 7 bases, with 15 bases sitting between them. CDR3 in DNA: TGTGCCAGCAGCACCCTGGCAGGGGCCAATTCACCCCTCCACTTT. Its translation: CASSTLAGANSPLHF.

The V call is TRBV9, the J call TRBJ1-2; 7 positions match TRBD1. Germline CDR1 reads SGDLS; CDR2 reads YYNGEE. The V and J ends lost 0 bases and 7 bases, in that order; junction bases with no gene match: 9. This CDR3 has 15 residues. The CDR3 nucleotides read TGTGCCAGCAGCGTAGTTCCAGGGGGAGATGGTGGCTACACCTTC. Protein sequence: CASSVVPGGDGGYTF.

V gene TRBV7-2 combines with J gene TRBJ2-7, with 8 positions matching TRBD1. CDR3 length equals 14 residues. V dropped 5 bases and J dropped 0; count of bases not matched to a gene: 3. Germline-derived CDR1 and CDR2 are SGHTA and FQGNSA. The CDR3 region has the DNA TGTGCCAGCAGCCTGGACAGGGCCTCCTACGAGCAGTACTTC. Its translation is CASSLDRASYEQYF.

DNA for the CDR3: TGTGCCAGCAGCCTGAGGTCCCGCCGGAACGAAGCTTTCTTT. It specifies CASSLRSRRNEAFF. The V and J genes are TRBV21-1 and TRBJ1-1. TRBV21-1 is annotated as a pseudogene. This CDR3 comprises 14 residues.

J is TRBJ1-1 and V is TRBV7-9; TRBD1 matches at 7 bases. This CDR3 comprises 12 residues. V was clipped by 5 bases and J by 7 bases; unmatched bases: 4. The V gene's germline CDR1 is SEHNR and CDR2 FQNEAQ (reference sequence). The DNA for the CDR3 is TGTGCCAGCAGCCCGGACAGGTTTGAAGCTTTCTTT. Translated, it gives CASSPDRFEAFF.

The CDR3 region is CSVYFFSYEAFF. The CDR3 region has the DNA TGCAGCGTTTATTTTTTTTCCTATGAAGCTTTCTTT. This chain joins TRBV29-1 and TRBJ1-1, with D uncertain. This CDR3 comprises 12 residues. CDR1 is SQVTM and CDR2 is ANQGSEA in the germline V gene. V lost 5 bases to trimming and J lost 7 bases, with 14 bases between them.

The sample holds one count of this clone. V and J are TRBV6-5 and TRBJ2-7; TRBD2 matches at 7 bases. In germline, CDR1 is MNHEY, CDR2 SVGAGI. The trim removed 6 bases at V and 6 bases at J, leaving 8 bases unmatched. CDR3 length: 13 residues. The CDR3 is CASSRDYQSEQYF. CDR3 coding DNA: TGTGCCAGCAGCCGGGACTACCAATCCGAGCAGTACTTC.

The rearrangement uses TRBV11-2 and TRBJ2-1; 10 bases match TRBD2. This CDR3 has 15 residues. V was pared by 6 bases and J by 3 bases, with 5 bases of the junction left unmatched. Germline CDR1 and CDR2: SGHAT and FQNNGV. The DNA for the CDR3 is TGTGCCAGCAGGTCTAGCGGGGGACTCTACAATGAGCAGTTCTTC. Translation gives CASRSSGGLYNEQFF.